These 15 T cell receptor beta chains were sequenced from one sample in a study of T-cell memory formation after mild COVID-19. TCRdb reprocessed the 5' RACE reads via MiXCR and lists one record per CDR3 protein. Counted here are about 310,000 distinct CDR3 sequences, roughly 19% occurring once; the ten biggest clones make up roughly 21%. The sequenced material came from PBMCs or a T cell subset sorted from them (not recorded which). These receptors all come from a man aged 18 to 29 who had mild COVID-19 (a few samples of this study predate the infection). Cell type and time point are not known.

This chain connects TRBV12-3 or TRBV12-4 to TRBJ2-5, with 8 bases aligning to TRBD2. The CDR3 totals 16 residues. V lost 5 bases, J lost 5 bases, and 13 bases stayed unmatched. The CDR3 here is CASSTSSGGEWETQYF. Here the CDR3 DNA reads TGTGCCAGCAGTACCTCCAGCGGGGGTGAATGGGAGACCCAGTACTTC.

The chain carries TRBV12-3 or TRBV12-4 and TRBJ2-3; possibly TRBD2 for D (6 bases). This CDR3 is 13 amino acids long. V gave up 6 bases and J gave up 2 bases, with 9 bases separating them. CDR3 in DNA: TGTGCCAGCAGACGGGGGAACACAGATACGCAGTATTTT. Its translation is CASRRGNTDTQYF.

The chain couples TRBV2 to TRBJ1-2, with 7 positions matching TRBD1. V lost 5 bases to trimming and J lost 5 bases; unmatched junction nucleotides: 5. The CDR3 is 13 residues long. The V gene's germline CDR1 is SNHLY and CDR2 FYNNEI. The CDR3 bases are TGTGCCAGCAGTTTCGGCAGGGGGTATGGCTACACCTTC. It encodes CASSFGRGYGYTF.

CDR3 sequence reads: CASSQNGEETQYF. The DNA for the CDR3 is TGCGCCAGCAGCCAAAACGGGGAGGAGACCCAGTACTTC. The genes are TRBV4-3 and TRBJ2-5, with D maybe TRBD2 (5 bases). V was shortened by 2 bases and J by 5 bases, with 9 bases between the two germline ends. Germline CDR1 LGHNA, CDR2 YSLEER. This CDR3 is 13 amino acids long.

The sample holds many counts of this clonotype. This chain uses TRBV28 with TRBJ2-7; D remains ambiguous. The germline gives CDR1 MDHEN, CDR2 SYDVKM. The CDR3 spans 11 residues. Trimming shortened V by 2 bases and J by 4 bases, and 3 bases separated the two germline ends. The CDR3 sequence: CASSLGYEQYV. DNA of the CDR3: TGTGCCAGCAGTTTAGGGTACGAGCAGTACGTC.

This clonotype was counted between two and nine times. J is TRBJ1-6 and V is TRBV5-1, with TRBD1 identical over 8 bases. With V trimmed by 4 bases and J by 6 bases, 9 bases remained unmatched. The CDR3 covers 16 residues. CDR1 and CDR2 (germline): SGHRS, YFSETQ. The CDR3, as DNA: TGCGCCAGCAGCCCCCGTATGACAGGGGCTAATTCACCCCTCCACTTT. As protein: CASSPRMTGANSPLHF.

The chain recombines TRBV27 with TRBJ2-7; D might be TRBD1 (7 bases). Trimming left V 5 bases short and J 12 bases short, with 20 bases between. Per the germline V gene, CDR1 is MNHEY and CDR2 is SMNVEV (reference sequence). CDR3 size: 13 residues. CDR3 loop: CASSHHLEGARYV. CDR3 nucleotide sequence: TGTGCCAGCAGTCACCACCTGGAGGGGGCGCGGTACGTC.

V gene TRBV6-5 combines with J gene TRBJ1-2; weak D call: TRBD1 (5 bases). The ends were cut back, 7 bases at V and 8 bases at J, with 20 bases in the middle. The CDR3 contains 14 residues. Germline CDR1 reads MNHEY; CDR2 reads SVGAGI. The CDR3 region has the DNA TGTGCCAGCAAGCCTCCGGGACGCAGCTTAGGCTACACCTTC. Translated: CASKPPGRSLGYTF.

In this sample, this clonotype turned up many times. In DNA, the CDR3 is TGCGCCAGCAGCCCTAAGGGTTACCGCGAGCAGTACTTC. This gives the protein CASSPKGYREQYF. This chain links TRBV5-1 with TRBJ2-7; D is unresolved. V was cut by 4 bases and J by 6 bases, with 14 bases left in between. CDR1 SGHRS and CDR2 YFSETQ come from the germline V gene. This CDR3 contains 13 residues. The variable domain in full, completed from reference TRBV5-1 and TRBJ2-7, reads KAGVTQTPRYLIKTRGQQVTLSCSPISGHRSVSWYQQTPGQGLQFLFEYFSETQRNKGNFPGRFSGRQFSNSRSEMNVSTLELGDSALYLCASSPKGYREQYFGPGTRLTVT.

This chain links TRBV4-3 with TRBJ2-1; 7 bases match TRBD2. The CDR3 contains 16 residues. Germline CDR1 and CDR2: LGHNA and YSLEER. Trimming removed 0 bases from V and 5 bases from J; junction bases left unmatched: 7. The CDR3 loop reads CASSQDPAGIDNEQFF. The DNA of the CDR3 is TGCGCCAGCAGCCAAGATCCAGCGGGGATAGACAATGAGCAGTTCTTC.

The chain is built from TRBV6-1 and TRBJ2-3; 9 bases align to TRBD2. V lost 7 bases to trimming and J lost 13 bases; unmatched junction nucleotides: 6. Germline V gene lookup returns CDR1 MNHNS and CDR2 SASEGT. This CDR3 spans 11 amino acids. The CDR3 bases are TGTGCCAGCATTGGTCGGACTAGCGAGTATTTT. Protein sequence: CASIGRTSEYF.

The CDR3: CASSSPDRPEAFF. CDR3 DNA: TGCGCCAGCAGCTCTCCGGACAGGCCTGAAGCTTTCTTT. This chain connects TRBV5-1 to TRBJ1-1; 7 nucleotides align to TRBD1. Germline trimming cut 3 bases from V and 6 bases from J; bases unmatched to any gene: 5. The CDR3 has 13 amino acids. In germline, CDR1 is SGHRS, CDR2 YFSETQ.

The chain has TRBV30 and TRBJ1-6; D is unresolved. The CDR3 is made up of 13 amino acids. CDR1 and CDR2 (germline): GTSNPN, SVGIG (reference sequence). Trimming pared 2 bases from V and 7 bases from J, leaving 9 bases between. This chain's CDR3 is CAWSPDDNSPLHF. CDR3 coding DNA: TGTGCCTGGAGTCCGGACGACAATTCACCCCTCCACTTT. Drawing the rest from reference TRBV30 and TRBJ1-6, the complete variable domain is SQTIHQWPATLVQPVGSPLSLECTVEGTSNPNLYWYRQAAGRGLQLLFYSVGIGQISSEVPQNLSASRPQDRQFILSSKKLLLSDSGFYLCAWSPDDNSPLHFGNGTRLTVT.

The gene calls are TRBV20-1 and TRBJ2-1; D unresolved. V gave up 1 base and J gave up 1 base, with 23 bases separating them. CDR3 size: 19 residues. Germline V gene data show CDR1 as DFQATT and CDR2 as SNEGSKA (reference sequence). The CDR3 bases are TGCAGTGCTAGAGCCCGTCAGACCCCGGACCGGGCATCCTACAATGAGCAGTTCTTC. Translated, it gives CSARARQTPDRASYNEQFF.

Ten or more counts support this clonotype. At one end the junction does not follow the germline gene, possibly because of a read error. This chain's CDR3 is CASSLTGTLGAF. CDR3 in DNA: TGTGCCAGCAGCTTAACCGGGACCTTAGGGGCTTTC. This chain joins TRBV7-9 and TRBJ2-1, with D perhaps given as TRBD1 or TRBD2 (5 bases each). Germline V gives CDR1 SEHNR, CDR2 FQNEAQ (reference sequence). This CDR3 spans 12 amino acids.